This T cell receptor (beta chain) was documented in a study of OX40 agonist ivuxolimab in advanced cancers. The ends were cut back, 5 bases at V and 5 bases at J, with 12 bases in the middle. The CDR3 spans 13 residues. CDR1 and CDR2 (germline): SEHNR, FQNEAQ (reference sequence). Clones were read by immunoSEQ multiplex PCR, and TCRdb kept only the in-frame ones, dropping some. This table has tens of thousands of clones, 80% to 95% appearing once. The starting material was CD4+ or CD8+ T cells sorted from blood, obtained in a trial of the OX40 agonist ivuxolimab. This receptor was taken from an adult with an advanced solid tumor such as melanoma, head and neck, liver or kidney cancer. The chain links TRBV7-9 to TRBJ2-5; D call uncertain. The CDR3 bases are TGTGCCAGCAGCCGGTTCCCGGCGGAGACCCAGTACTTC. It encodes CASSRFPAETQYF. Full variable domain (rest looked up from reference TRBV7-9 and TRBJ2-5): DTGVSQNPRHKITKRGQNVTFRCDPISEHNRLYWYRQTLGQGPEFLTYFQNEAQLEKSRLLSDRFSAERPKGSFSTLEIQRTEQGDSAMYLCASSRFPAETQYFGPGTRLLVL.